This section outlines one T cell receptor (beta chain) sequence together with its context. The CDR3 runs 13 residues. Trimming cost V 6 bases and J 5 bases, with 13 bases left between them. Germline-derived CDR1 and CDR2 are KGHSH and LQKENI. This sample stems from a study of blood T cell repertoires in COVID-19. In the study overall: Sample material is recorded as cDNA or gDNA derived from T cells, B-cell-depleted T cells, or PBMCs.

Per the authors' pipeline: For nucleated cells, counts were estimated from reference gene primer amplification. Sequencing was performed with immunoSEQ multiplex PCR; in TCRdb, only in-frame clones are kept and a portion is missing. The V and J calls and clone size are taken from that table; D and trimming were inferred from the DNA. The sample lists around 72,000 clones, under 90% occurring once. The chain links TRBV18 to TRBJ1-2; D is ambiguous. Sequencing input: peripheral blood. The receptor was derived from an older man with active or convalescent COVID-19. Here the CDR3 reads CASSLTGQYGYTF. CDR3 coding DNA: TGTGCCAGCTCTCTTACTGGGCAATATGGCTACACCTTC.